Following are 32 T cell receptor beta chains from one sample sequenced in a study of blood T cell repertoires in COVID-19. Clones were read by immunoSEQ multiplex PCR, and TCRdb kept only the in-frame ones, dropping some. Among around 59,000 clones listed, 70% to 90% were seen once. Sequences were obtained from peripheral blood. These receptors were taken from a man between 60 and 75 years old with acute or convalescent COVID-19.

The genes are TRBV4-1 and TRBJ1-6; D call uncertain. The CDR3 is made up of 12 amino acids. Germline V lookup: CDR1 MGHRA, CDR2 YSYEKL. Trimming removed 0 bases from V and 12 bases from J, with 6 bases in between. The CDR3 nucleotides are TGCGCCAGCAGCCAAGACGGTAAACCCCTCCACTTT. Translating it yields CASSQDGKPLHF.

Here the CDR3 DNA reads TGTGCCAGCTCACGAGGCGGGAGTCCGTCTTACGAGCAGTACTTC. Translating gives CASSRGGSPSYEQYF. The V and J genes are TRBV18 and TRBJ2-7; 7 nucleotides agree with TRBD2. V lost 4 bases, J lost 4 bases, and 10 bases stayed unmatched. The CDR3 has 15 amino acids. The V gene's germline CDR1 is KGHSH and CDR2 LQKENI.

In its sample, this clone was seen once. The rearrangement links TRBV29-1 to TRBJ2-3, with 7 bases lining up with TRBD2. Germline lookup yields CDR1 SQVTM and CDR2 ANQGSEA. This CDR3 has 14 residues. V lost 6 bases and J lost 0; bases outside the gene matches: 6. The DNA of the CDR3 is TGCAGCGTGACAAGCGGGGTTAGCACAGATACGCAGTATTTT. This translates into CSVTSGVSTDTQYF.

This chain uses TRBV9 with TRBJ2-2, with 9 nucleotides matching TRBD2. The CDR3 sequence is 16 residues long. With 3 bases clipped from V and 4 bases from J, the junction kept 7 bases outside the gene matches. Germline lookup yields CDR1 SGDLS and CDR2 YYNGEE. The CDR3 reads CASSARAGGFTGELFF. The CDR3 DNA reads TGTGCCAGCAGCGCGCGTGCGGGAGGGTTCACCGGGGAGCTGTTTTTT. The full variable domain, rest sourced from reference TRBV9 and TRBJ2-2, is DSGVTQTPKHLITATGQRVTLRCSPRSGDLSVYWYQQSLDQGLQFLIQYYNGEERAKGNILERFSAQQFPDLHSELNLSSLELGDSALYFCASSARAGGFTGELFFGEGSRLTVL.

This clone was counted once. The chain employs TRBV28 and TRBJ1-5; TRBD1 aligns across 11 bases. Trimming removed 5 bases from V and 0 bases from J; junction bases left unmatched: 18. CDR3 length: 21 amino acids. Germline V gives CDR1 MDHEN, CDR2 SYDVKM. The CDR3 spells CASSTRPWDRGRPYSNQPQHF. In nucleotides, the CDR3 is TGTGCCAGCAGTACCAGACCTTGGGACAGGGGGAGGCCATATAGCAATCAGCCCCAGCATTTT.

The chain uses TRBV29-1 and TRBJ1-2; D is undetermined. The CDR3 runs to 12 residues. Germline lookup yields CDR1 SQVTM and CDR2 ANQGSEA. The ends were cut back, 0 bases at V and 6 bases at J, with 8 bases in the middle. The CDR3 DNA follows: TGCAGCGTTGAAGATGCGGATGATGGCTACACCTTC. It specifies CSVEDADDGYTF.

J is TRBJ2-1 and V is TRBV5-4, with a weak D call TRBD2 (5 bases). V lost 1 base and J 5 bases, leaving 7 bases between the germline ends. CDR1 is SGHNT, CDR2 YYREEE, per germline (reference sequence). The CDR3 consists of 13 residues. The CDR3 loop reads CASSLSRDNEQFF. As DNA, the CDR3 is TGTGCCAGCAGCTTGTCGAGGGACAATGAGCAGTTCTTC.

This clone was observed a handful of times. V usage is TRBV5-1 and J usage is TRBJ1-1; no clear D gene. Per the germline V gene, CDR1 is SGHRS and CDR2 is YFSETQ. The CDR3 consists of 13 residues. V dropped 0 bases and J dropped 4 bases, with 7 bases sitting between them. This CDR3 is CASSLAGFTEAFF. The CDR3 DNA is TGCGCCAGCAGCTTGGCCGGGTTCACTGAAGCTTTCTTT.

This sequence joins TRBV29-1 and TRBJ1-1; the match to TRBD1 covers 9 bases. V lost 1 base, J lost 4 bases, and 4 bases stayed unmatched. Germline V gene lookup returns CDR1 SQVTM and CDR2 ANQGSEA. The CDR3 covers 14 residues. The DNA for the CDR3 is TGCAGCGTTGAAGGAGGGACAGGGTTCACTGAAGCTTTCTTT. It codes for CSVEGGTGFTEAFF.

The chain uses TRBV3-1 (or the pseudogene TRBV3-2) and TRBJ1-4; D remains unclear. Trimming took 4 bases from V and 4 from J, leaving 10 bases between them. Per the germline V gene, CDR1 is LGHDT and CDR2 is YNNKEL (reference sequence). The CDR3 is 14 amino acids. CDR3 DNA: TGTGCCAGCAGCCTCCTTGGAGATAATGAAAAACTGTTTTTT. Protein: CASSLLGDNEKLFF.

J is TRBJ2-3 and V is TRBV7-3, with D possibly TRBD2 on 5 matching bases. CDR1 and CDR2 (germline): SGHTA, FQGTGA. This CDR3 has 15 residues. Between the trimmed V and J ends, which lost 8 bases and 0 bases, there was a span of 15 bases. This CDR3 is CASGESGTSTDTQYF. In nucleotides, the CDR3 is TGTGCCAGCGGAGAAAGCGGAACTAGCACAGATACGCAGTATTTT.

In its sample, this clone was seen once. The sample carries other DNA sequences with the same CDR3. The chain is built from TRBV7-9 and TRBJ2-5; D perhaps matches TRBD2 (6 bases). With 10 bases removed from V and 7 bases from J, the gap between germline ends came to 19 bases. Germline lookup yields CDR1 SEHNR and CDR2 FQNEAQ (reference sequence). The CDR3 is 13 residues long. The CDR3 sequence is CATYSGPGGTQYF. The CDR3 coding sequence is TGTGCCACCTATAGCGGTCCAGGAGGGACCCAGTACTTC.

This chain joins TRBV5-1 and TRBJ1-5; 7 bases map to TRBD1. The germline gives CDR1 SGHRS, CDR2 YFSETQ. This CDR3 has 15 residues. V lost 2 bases, J lost 1 base, and 3 bases stayed unmatched. CDR3 in DNA: TGCGCCAGCAGCTTAACAGGGGAAAGCAATCAGCCCCAGCATTTT. It is translated as CASSLTGESNQPQHF.

The chain combines TRBV6-4 with TRBJ1-6; no clear D. Looked up from germline, CDR1 is MRHNA and CDR2 is SNTAGT. Trimming left V 7 bases short and J 0 bases short, with 10 bases between. The length of the CDR3 is 15 residues. This CDR3 reads CASTRTSSYNSPLHF. The CDR3 DNA is TGTGCCAGCACCCGGACTAGCTCCTATAATTCACCCCTCCACTTT.

The chain couples TRBV15 to TRBJ1-4; 7 positions match TRBD1. The CDR3 runs 15 residues. The V and J ends lost 5 bases and 2 bases, in that order; junction bases with no gene match: 5. CDR1 is LNHNV, CDR2 YYDKDF, per germline (reference sequence). In DNA, the CDR3 is TGTGCCACCAGCCGAGGACAGGAGACTAATGAAAAACTGTTTTTT. Its translation: CATSRGQETNEKLFF.

The V gene is TRBV2, the J gene TRBJ2-5, with D unclear. The CDR3 totals 13 residues. Trimming took 6 bases from V and 1 from J, leaving 9 bases between them. Germline V gene sequence: CDR1 SNHLY, CDR2 FYNNEI. The chain's CDR3 is CASSPRRQETQYF. The CDR3 DNA reads as TGTGCCAGCAGCCCTAGGCGCCAAGAGACCCAGTACTTC.

The chain joins TRBV28 to TRBJ1-2, with D unresolved. The CDR3 sequence is 13 residues long. Germline V lookup: CDR1 MDHEN, CDR2 SYDVKM. V lost 3 bases to trimming and J lost 3 bases, with 8 bases between them. The CDR3 here is CASSFPGYYGYTF. The CDR3 region has the DNA TGTGCCAGCAGTTTTCCAGGCTACTATGGCTACACCTTC.

The rearrangement joins TRBV9 to TRBJ2-7, with TRBD1 as a possible D gene (6 bases). The CDR3 loop spans 14 amino acids. V was shortened by 4 bases and J by 2 bases, with 13 bases between the two germline ends. Germline CDR1 SGDLS, CDR2 YYNGEE. The CDR3 DNA sequence: TGTGCCAGCAGCACGACGGGACACACCTACGAGCAGTACTTC. Translation: CASSTTGHTYEQYF.

The chain combines TRBV19 with TRBJ2-3; 7 nucleotides align to TRBD2. The CDR3 totals 16 residues. The V gene end was trimmed by 4 bases and the J gene end by 6 bases; junction bases not matched to a gene: 13. Germline V lookup: CDR1 LNHDA, CDR2 SQIVND (reference sequence). CDR3: CASSSPGVAGEDTQYF. CDR3 coding DNA: TGTGCCAGTAGTAGCCCCGGAGTTGCGGGGGAGGATACGCAGTATTTT.

This clone was counted once. This chain joins TRBV19 and TRBJ2-1; 8 nucleotides line up with TRBD2. V lost 1 base to trimming and J lost 7 bases; unmatched junction nucleotides: 18. The CDR3 runs to 19 residues. The germline V gene has CDR1 LNHDA and CDR2 SQIVND (reference sequence). Here the CDR3 reads CASSIAPRSGRASRNEQFF. In nucleotides, the CDR3 is TGTGCCAGTAGTATAGCCCCGAGGAGCGGGAGAGCTTCGCGGAATGAGCAGTTCTTC. Combining the CDR3 with reference TRBV19 and TRBJ2-1 gives the whole variable domain DGGITQSPKYLFRKEGQNVTLSCEQNLNHDAMYWYRQDPGQGLRLIYYSQIVNDFQKGDIAEGYSVSREKKESFPLTVTSAQKNPTAFYLCASSIAPRSGRASRNEQFFGPGTRLTVL.

CDR3 protein: CAISDRGAPTGELFF. The CDR3 DNA reads TGTGCCATCAGTGACCGGGGGGCGCCCACCGGGGAGCTGTTTTTT. This chain connects TRBV10-3 to TRBJ2-2; weak D call: TRBD2 (7 bases). This CDR3 has 15 amino acids. The ends were cut back, 3 bases at V and 4 bases at J, with 12 bases in the middle. Germline CDR1 ENHRY, CDR2 SYGVKD.

This chain joins TRBV7-8 and TRBJ1-5; D ambiguous. This CDR3 spans 13 amino acids. V was clipped by 5 bases and J by 4 bases, with 9 bases between them. CDR1 and CDR2 (germline): SGHVS, FQNEAQ. This chain's CDR3 is CASSEQRNQPQHF. CDR3 nucleotide sequence: TGTGCCAGCAGCGAACAGAGAAATCAGCCCCAGCATTTT.

The chain couples TRBV5-1 to TRBJ2-2; 11 bases fit TRBD2. Trimming cost V 0 bases and J 2 bases; bases outside gene matches: 0. The germline gives CDR1 SGHRS, CDR2 YFSETQ. The CDR3 totals 16 residues. The chain's CDR3 is CASSLGLAGNTGELFF. The CDR3 bases are TGCGCCAGCAGCTTGGGACTAGCGGGAAACACCGGGGAGCTGTTTTTT.

V and J are TRBV18 and TRBJ2-7; possibly TRBD2 for D (5 bases). Germline V gene lookup returns CDR1 KGHSH and CDR2 LQKENI. CDR3 length: 15 amino acids. The ends were cut back, 2 bases at V and 5 bases at J, with 16 bases in the middle. The chain's CDR3 is CASSPIVKGSHEQYF. The CDR3 coding sequence is TGTGCCAGCTCACCAATAGTAAAAGGGAGCCACGAGCAGTACTTC.

This sequence joins TRBV7-3 and TRBJ2-1, with D maybe TRBD1 (6 bases). Per the germline V gene, CDR1 is SGHTA and CDR2 is FQGTGA. The CDR3 has 16 residues. The V end lost 5 bases, the J end lost 1 base, and 15 bases lay between the germline ends. CDR3 nucleotides: TGTGCCAGCAGCAACGAACAGGGTACGTCCTACAATGAGCAGTTCTTC. Translating it yields CASSNEQGTSYNEQFF.

This clone was counted only a few times. The CDR3 DNA sequence: TGTGCCAGCAGCCAAGAGGGACAGGCCCAAGAGACCCAGTACTTC. Amino acids: CASSQEGQAQETQYF. The chain combines TRBV3-1 (or the pseudogene TRBV3-2) with TRBJ2-5; 8 bases are shared with TRBD1. V trimming: 0 bases; J trimming: 1 base; junction bases outside the gene matches: 1. The CDR3 has 15 amino acids. Germline assignment: CDR1 LGHDT and CDR2 YNNKEL (reference sequence).

CDR3 residues: CASSLVGGQETQYF. The CDR3 nucleotides are TGTGCCAGCAGTTTGGTCGGGGGACAAGAGACCCAGTACTTC. The V call is TRBV28, the J call TRBJ2-5, with D perhaps TRBD2 (6 bases). Germline CDR1 reads MDHEN; CDR2 reads SYDVKM. This CDR3 region has 14 residues. V was pared by 3 bases and J by 2 bases, with 10 bases between.

This clone is classed as medium-sized. The CDR3 protein is CASMGGRKNIQYF. The CDR3 bases are TGTGCCAGCATGGGCGGGAGGAAAAACATTCAGTACTTC. The rearrangement uses TRBV27 and TRBJ2-4; 8 bases map to TRBD2. Germline V gives CDR1 MNHEY, CDR2 SMNVEV (reference sequence). This CDR3 region has 13 residues. After removal of 7 bases from V and 4 bases from J, the junction contained 3 bases not matched to a gene.

This clone was seen once. The V call is TRBV5-8, the J call TRBJ2-1, with a tentative D call TRBD1 (6 bases). V shed 1 base and J shed 4 bases, with 12 bases lying between them. This CDR3 region has 15 residues. The germline V gene has CDR1 SGHTS and CDR2 YDEGEE. This CDR3 reads CASSLYGGAYNEQFF. For the CDR3, the DNA is TGTGCCAGCAGCTTGTATGGGGGCGCGTACAATGAGCAGTTCTTC.

The CDR3 protein is CSASNTGGSYNEQFF. CDR3 sequence (DNA): TGCAGTGCTAGTAATACGGGGGGCTCCTACAATGAGCAGTTCTTC. V gene TRBV20-1 combines with J gene TRBJ2-1; TRBD2 agrees at 7 bases. After removal of 3 bases from V and 0 bases from J, the junction contained 5 bases not matched to a gene. CDR1 is DFQATT and CDR2 is SNEGSKA in the germline V gene (reference sequence). The CDR3 loop spans 15 amino acids.

The chain uses TRBV5-1 and TRBJ1-2, with TRBD1 matching over 11 bases. This CDR3 region has 15 residues. V lost 0 bases to trimming and J lost 8 bases; unmatched junction nucleotides: 6. The germline gives CDR1 SGHRS, CDR2 YFSETQ. The CDR3 is CASSLGGQGAQGYTF. Here the CDR3 DNA reads TGCGCCAGCAGCTTGGGTGGACAGGGGGCGCAAGGCTACACCTTC.

V and J are TRBV6-2 or TRBV6-3 and TRBJ2-5; D not certain. Germline assignment: CDR1 MNHEY and CDR2 SVGEGT. The V end was cut by 4 bases, the J end by 6 bases, with 9 bases between. CDR3 length: 12 residues. The CDR3 protein is CASSSEPKTQYF. The CDR3 DNA reads TGTGCCAGCAGTTCGGAGCCAAAGACCCAGTACTTC.